Each of the 25 T cell receptor beta chains below was sequenced from the same sample in a study of T cell responses to AZD1222 COVID-19 vaccine. This table comes from immunoSEQ multiplex PCR, and its TCRdb copy is limited to in-frame clones, with some not included. The repertoire holds around 120,000 clones, with 70% to 90% as singletons. The sample was peripheral blood, taken 28 days after the second AZD1222 dose. Every receptor here comes from an adult who received the AZD1222 COVID-19 vaccine.

The chain has TRBV10-3 and TRBJ2-7; the D gene is possibly TRBD2 (6 bases). This CDR3 comprises 16 residues. The V and J ends lost 2 bases and 4 bases respectively, with 18 bases between them. Germline CDR1 and CDR2: ENHRY and SYGVKD. The CDR3 DNA reads TGTGCCATCAGTGAGACCTGGGGGGTTCGTCCGTACGAGCAGTACTTC. It translates to CAISETWGVRPYEQYF.

The chain employs TRBV19 and TRBJ1-5; 9 bases line up with TRBD1. Germline V gene sequence: CDR1 LNHDA, CDR2 SQIVND (reference sequence). With V trimmed by 3 bases and J by 11 bases, 14 bases remained unmatched. The CDR3 extends over 16 amino acids. The CDR3 reads CASSMRLSGQGYSQHF. The CDR3 nucleotides are TGTGCCAGTAGTATGAGGTTATCGGGACAGGGTTATTCCCAGCATTTT.

CDR3 region: CASATGGNTGELFF. DNA of the CDR3: TGTGCCAGCGCAACAGGGGGCAACACCGGGGAGCTGTTTTTT. The chain employs TRBV28 and TRBJ2-2; 9 bases agree with TRBD1. V was pared by 8 bases and J by 2 bases, with 3 bases of the junction left unmatched. Germline loops: CDR1 MDHEN, CDR2 SYDVKM. The CDR3 covers 14 residues. Together with reference TRBV28 and TRBJ2-2, the CDR3 gives the full variable domain: DVKVTQSSRYLVKRTGEKVFLECVQDMDHENMFWYRQDPGLGLRLIYFSYDVKMKEKGDIPEGYSVSREKKERFSLILESASTNQTSMYLCASATGGNTGELFFGEGSRLTVL.

This chain links TRBV5-6 with TRBJ1-4, with D tentatively TRBD1 (6 bases). In germline, CDR1 is SGHDT, CDR2 YYEEEE. Between the trimmed V and J ends, which lost 7 bases and 7 bases, there was a span of 17 bases. The CDR3 extends over 14 amino acids. In DNA, the CDR3 is TGTGCCAGCGGCCGGTTAGCAGGGGCTGAAAAACTGTTTTTT. As protein: CASGRLAGAEKLFF. Complete variable domain (other parts from reference TRBV5-6 and TRBJ1-4): DAGVTQSPTHLIKTRGQQVTLRCSPKSGHDTVSWYQQALGQGPQFIFQYYEEEERQRGNFPDRFSGHQFPNYSSELNVNALLLGDSALYLCASGRLAGAEKLFFGSGTQLSVL.

The genes are TRBV24-1 and TRBJ1-1; TRBD1 agrees at 7 bases. The CDR3 spans 17 residues. V shed 4 bases and J 1 base; nucleotides not matched to a gene: 11. Germline V gene sequence: CDR1 KGHDR, CDR2 SFDVKD. The CDR3 DNA sequence: TGTGCCACCAGTGACTTGACAGGGAACGACCAGAACACTGAAGCTTTCTTT. Protein product: CATSDLTGNDQNTEAFF.

V usage is TRBV6-5 and J usage is TRBJ2-1; a possible D gene is TRBD2 (6 bases). There are 14 residues in the CDR3. In germline, CDR1 is MNHEY, CDR2 SVGAGI. The germline V and J ends were trimmed by 7 bases and 8 bases, with 18 bases remaining between them. CDR3 amino acids: CASTLRGGADEQFF. CDR3 nucleotide sequence: TGTGCCAGCACCTTAAGGGGCGGGGCCGATGAGCAGTTCTTC.

This chain joins TRBV6-6 and TRBJ1-2; D uncertain. Trimming cost V 6 bases and J 2 bases, with 13 bases left between them. Germline CDR1 reads MNHNY; CDR2 reads SVGAGI (reference sequence). This CDR3 has 14 amino acids. CDR3 coding DNA: TGTGCCAGCAGCCCTCGGGGTGCCAACTATGGCTACACCTTC. Its translation is CASSPRGANYGYTF.

V and J are TRBV28 and TRBJ2-7; D gene unclear. Germline V gene data show CDR1 as MDHEN and CDR2 as SYDVKM. V dropped 2 bases and J dropped 0 bases, with 2 bases sitting between them. The CDR3 is 12 amino acids. CDR3 sequence (DNA): TGTGCCAGCAGTTTAACCTCCTACGAGCAGTACTTC. Its translation: CASSLTSYEQYF.

The CDR3 region is CASSHGGWVEQYF. The CDR3 DNA sequence: TGTGCCAGCAGCCATGGGGGCTGGGTCGAGCAGTACTTC. The rearrangement joins TRBV14 to TRBJ2-7; D is perhaps TRBD1 (6 bases). The CDR3 spans 13 residues. The V and J ends lost 3 bases and 6 bases respectively, with 12 bases between them. Germline-derived CDR1 and CDR2 are SGHDN and FVKESK.

The J gene is TRBJ2-1, the V gene TRBV6-2 or TRBV6-3; D call uncertain. The germline V gene has CDR1 MNHEY and CDR2 SVGEGT. The CDR3 has 15 amino acids. The V gene lost 0 bases and the J gene lost 6 bases, with 12 bases spanning the gap. This CDR3 is CASSYSWEELNEQFF. CDR3 coding DNA: TGTGCCAGCAGTTACTCTTGGGAAGAGCTCAATGAGCAGTTCTTC.

This chain joins TRBV7-2 and TRBJ1-5; D remains unclear. Germline V gives CDR1 SGHTA, CDR2 FQGNSA. V lost 2 bases to trimming and J lost 3 bases, with 8 bases between them. The CDR3 covers 14 residues. CDR3 loop: CASSLIAHNQPQHF. CDR3 nucleotides: TGTGCCAGCAGCTTAATAGCCCACAATCAGCCCCAGCATTTT.

V and J are TRBV7-2 and TRBJ1-6; D not resolved. Germline V gene data show CDR1 as SGHTA and CDR2 as FQGNSA. This CDR3 region has 16 residues. The V end was cut by 5 bases, the J end by 10 bases, with 21 bases between. CDR3 in amino acids: CASSPRQRTSGSPLHF. In DNA, the CDR3 is TGTGCCAGCAGCCCCCGCCAACGGACCTCCGGGTCACCCCTCCACTTT.

This clone was observed a single time. The V and J genes are TRBV5-6 and TRBJ2-3; 9 bases fit TRBD1. V dropped 3 bases and J dropped 3; count of bases not matched to a gene: 11. The CDR3 has 17 amino acids. Germline V gene sequence: CDR1 SGHDT, CDR2 YYEEEE. Here the CDR3 DNA reads TGTGCCAGCAGCTCCCATTTTATAGGACAGGGGACAGATACGCAGTATTTT. Translation: CASSSHFIGQGTDTQYF.

The V and J genes are TRBV6-6 and TRBJ1-5; 8 bases agree with TRBD1. Germline values: CDR1 MNHNY, CDR2 SVGAGI (reference sequence). The CDR3 extends over 12 amino acids. V shed 7 bases, J shed 5 bases, and the junction held 1 base outside the gene matches. Written as DNA, the CDR3 is TGTGCCAGCACAGGGGGCGATCAGCCCCAGCATTTT. It translates to CASTGGDQPQHF.

The V and J genes are TRBV6-2 or TRBV6-3 and TRBJ2-4; D remains ambiguous. Trimming took off 2 bases at V and 6 bases at J, with 5 bases between the two ends. Germline assignment: CDR1 MNHEY and CDR2 SVGEGT. The CDR3 runs to 12 residues. This CDR3 is CASSYVGNIQYF. CDR3 bases: TGTGCCAGCAGTTACGTAGGAAACATTCAGTACTTC.

Here the CDR3 reads CASSLASTLNTEAFF. Here the CDR3 DNA reads TGTGCCAGCAGCTTAGCGTCCACCTTGAACACTGAAGCTTTCTTT. The chain is built from TRBV7-9 and TRBJ1-1, with D hard to call. CDR1 is SEHNR, CDR2 FQNEAQ, per germline (reference sequence). The CDR3 is made up of 15 amino acids. Between the trimmed V and J ends, which lost 0 bases and 0 bases, there was a span of 8 bases.

The chain's CDR3 is CASHAGSGYTF. CDR3 in DNA: TGTGCCAGCCACGCAGGGTCTGGCTACACCTTC. This chain links TRBV4-2 with TRBJ1-2; weak D call: TRBD1 (5 bases). Trimming removed 8 bases at V and 7 bases at J, with 11 bases between. This CDR3 spans 11 amino acids. CDR1 is LGHNA and CDR2 is YNFKEQ in the germline V gene.

The CDR3 spells CASSPGTSEPHNEQFF. For the CDR3, the DNA is TGCGCCAGCAGCCCCGGGACTAGCGAGCCCCACAATGAGCAGTTCTTC. V is TRBV5-1 and J is TRBJ2-1, with 10 positions matching TRBD2. The V gene end was trimmed by 4 bases and the J gene end by 5 bases; junction bases not matched to a gene: 9. Germline assignment: CDR1 SGHRS and CDR2 YFSETQ. The CDR3 runs to 16 residues.

The V and J genes are TRBV6-5 and TRBJ1-1; 8 nucleotides agree with TRBD1. V lost 7 bases to trimming and J lost 6 bases; unmatched junction nucleotides: 10. This CDR3 has 14 amino acids. The germline gives CDR1 MNHEY, CDR2 SVGAGI. The chain's CDR3 is CASKDRVLNSEAFF. In DNA, the CDR3 is TGTGCCAGCAAGGACAGGGTTCTCAACTCTGAAGCTTTCTTT.

V is TRBV21-1 and J is TRBJ2-2; the table calls TRBD1, which could not be checked here. TRBV21-1 constitutes a pseudogene. CDR3 size: 13 residues. The CDR3, as DNA: TGTGCGGTACAGGGGGATCGCACCGGGGAGCTGTTTTTT. Translating it yields CAVQGDRTGELFF.

The V and J genes are TRBV18 and TRBJ1-2; 7 bases fit TRBD1. J lost 4 bases, V lost 3 bases, and 8 bases had no gene match. The CDR3 covers 15 residues. The germline CDR1 and CDR2 sequences are KGHSH and LQKENI. CDR3 in amino acids: CASSPADRDGYGYTF. DNA of the CDR3: TGTGCCAGCTCACCTGCCGACAGGGACGGCTATGGCTACACCTTC.

V and J are TRBV18 and TRBJ2-2, with TRBD2 identical over 8 bases. This CDR3 is 17 amino acids long. CDR1 KGHSH and CDR2 LQKENI come from the germline V gene. Trimming took 2 bases from V and 4 from J; bases not matched to a gene: 9. The CDR3 sequence is CASSPSIAGSSTGELFF. For the CDR3, the DNA is TGTGCCAGCTCACCATCTATAGCGGGGTCGTCCACCGGGGAGCTGTTTTTT.

This chain joins TRBV19 and TRBJ2-7; D is ambiguous. This CDR3 has 13 residues. Germline values: CDR1 LNHDA, CDR2 SQIVND (reference sequence). Trimming shortened V by 0 bases and J by 4 bases, and 7 bases separated the two germline ends. CDR3 loop: CASSIDPDYEQYF. As DNA, the CDR3 is TGTGCCAGTAGTATAGATCCCGATTACGAGCAGTACTTC.

The chain combines TRBV7-9 with TRBJ1-5, with D possibly being TRBD1 (5 bases). With 8 bases removed from V and 4 bases from J, the gap between germline ends came to 9 bases. CDR1 is SEHNR and CDR2 is FQNEAQ in the germline V gene (reference sequence). This CDR3 has 12 residues. In nucleotides, the CDR3 is TGTGCCAGCGGGACCAGTAATCAGCCCCAGCATTTT. It translates to CASGTSNQPQHF.

In this sample, this clone turned up a few times. V gene TRBV11-1 combines with J gene TRBJ2-1; D may be TRBD1 (5 bases). Germline V gene sequence: CDR1 SGHAT, CDR2 FQDESV (reference sequence). This CDR3 comprises 14 residues. Trimming cost V 7 bases and J 0 bases, with 10 bases left between them. CDR3 nucleotides: TGTGCCAGCACTCAACAGGACTCCTACAATGAGCAGTTCTTC. Amino acids: CASTQQDSYNEQFF.